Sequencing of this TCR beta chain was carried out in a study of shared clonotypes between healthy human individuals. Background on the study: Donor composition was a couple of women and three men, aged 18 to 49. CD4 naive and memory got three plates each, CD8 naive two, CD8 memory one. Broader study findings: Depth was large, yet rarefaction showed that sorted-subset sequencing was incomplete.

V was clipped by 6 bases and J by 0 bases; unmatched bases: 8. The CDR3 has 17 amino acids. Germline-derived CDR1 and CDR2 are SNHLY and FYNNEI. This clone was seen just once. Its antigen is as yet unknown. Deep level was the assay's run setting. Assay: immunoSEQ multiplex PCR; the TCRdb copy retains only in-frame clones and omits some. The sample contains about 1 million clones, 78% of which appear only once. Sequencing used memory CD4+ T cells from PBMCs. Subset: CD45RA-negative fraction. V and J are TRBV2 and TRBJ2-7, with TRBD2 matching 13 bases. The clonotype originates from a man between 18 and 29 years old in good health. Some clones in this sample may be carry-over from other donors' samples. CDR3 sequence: CASRRLAGGTSSYEQYF. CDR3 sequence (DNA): TGTGCCAGCAGACGACTAGCGGGAGGCACGAGCTCCTACGAGCAGTACTTC.